The 4 T cell receptor beta chains listed next were all sequenced from one sample in a study of Graves' ophthalmopathy and Graves' hyperthyroidism. The sequenced template was RNA, covering the TCR beta CDR3 region. Second-round multiplex PCR came after a first-round RT-PCR that employed HTBI primers. TCRdb fed the multiplex PCR reads into MiXCR, producing one record per CDR3 protein. This sample has roughly 420,000 distinct CDR3 sequences, with around 20% found just once. Sequencing was carried out using peripheral blood. The receptors derive from a woman between 18 and 30 years old with stable Graves' hyperthyroidism.

There are many counts of this clonotype. The genes are TRBV6-1 and TRBJ2-7; 7 bases fit TRBD1. The CDR3 is made up of 14 amino acids. Germline CDR1 is MNHNS and CDR2 is SASEGT. Trimming removed 3 bases from V and 2 bases from J; junction bases left unmatched: 4. As DNA, the CDR3 is TGTGCCAGCAGTGACGGACAGGTCCCCTACGAGCAGTACTTC. The encoded protein is CASSDGQVPYEQYF.

This clonotype was picked up many times. The chain links TRBV29-1 to TRBJ1-2; 9 bases agree with TRBD1. V shed 6 bases, J shed 7 bases, and the junction held 3 bases outside the gene matches. This CDR3 region has 11 residues. The germline V gene encodes CDR1 SQVTM and CDR2 ANQGSEA. The CDR3 sequence: CSVETGGGYTF. The CDR3 DNA follows: TGCAGCGTGGAGACAGGGGGTGGCTACACCTTC.

The chain uses TRBV5-5 and TRBJ2-7, with D possibly being TRBD2 (7 bases). The CDR3 contains 14 residues. The ends were cut back, 3 bases at V and 3 bases at J, with 13 bases in the middle. CDR1 is SGHKS, CDR2 YYEKEE, per germline (reference sequence). The DNA for the CDR3 is TGTGCCAGCAGCTGGGGGGGCCTAGACTACGAGCAGTACTTC. It translates to CASSWGGLDYEQYF.

This clonotype showed up many times. This chain links TRBV12-3 or TRBV12-4 with TRBJ1-5; D unresolved. V was trimmed by 7 bases and J by 6 bases, leaving 13 bases between them. This CDR3 has 13 residues. The CDR3 spells CASTRASGQPQHF. The CDR3 DNA sequence: TGTGCCAGCACCCGCGCCTCGGGTCAGCCCCAGCATTTT.